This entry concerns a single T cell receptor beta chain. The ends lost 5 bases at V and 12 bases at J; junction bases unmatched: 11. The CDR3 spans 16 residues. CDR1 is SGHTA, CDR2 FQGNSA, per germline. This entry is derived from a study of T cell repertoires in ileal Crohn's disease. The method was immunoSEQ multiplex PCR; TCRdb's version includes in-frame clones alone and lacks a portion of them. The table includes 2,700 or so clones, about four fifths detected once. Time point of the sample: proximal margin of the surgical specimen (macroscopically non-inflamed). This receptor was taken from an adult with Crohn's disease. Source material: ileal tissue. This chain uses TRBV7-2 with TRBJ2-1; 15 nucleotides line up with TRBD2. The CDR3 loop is CASSRGLAGGSSGQFF. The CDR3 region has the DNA TGTGCCAGCAGCCGGGGACTAGCGGGAGGTAGCTCTGGGCAGTTCTTC.